These T cell receptor beta chains were read from a single sample in a study of vaccination and CD4 T cells after COVID-19. Each CDR3 protein is one row after TCRdb ran MiXCR on the PCR reads. The table includes 9,000 to 10,000 distinct CDR3 sequences, approximately 31% detected once. Their target antigens are unknown. The sequenced material came from CD4+ T cells from blood, cultured in vitro. The receptors were gathered from a human donor in good health. CDR3s include the opening cysteine and the closing phenylalanine or tryptophan. D genes are given only for firm matches. Only part of the rows carry a size: once, few, many, or a class if the clone is expanded.

CDR3 length,V gene,D gene,J gene,clone size,CDR3 DNA,CDR3 protein
19,TRBV28,TRBD1,TRBJ2-5,NA,TGTGCCAGCAGTTTATGGGGGCTGAGACAGGGGATGGGCCAAGAGACCCAGTACTTC,CASSLWGLRQGMGQETQYF
12,TRBV20-1,NA,TRBJ2-1,NA,TGCAGTGCTCCCCGGAGGGACAATGAGCAGTTCTTC,CSAPRRDNEQFF
13,TRBV29-1,TRBD2,TRBJ2-7,NA,TGCAGCGTTGTTATAGCGGGAATCCACGAGCAGTACTTC,CSVVIAGIHEQYF
13,TRBV27,NA,TRBJ1-6,few,TGTGCCAGCAGTCCGGGGCTTAATTCACCCCTCCACTTT,CASSPGLNSPLHF
14,TRBV6-5,NA,TRBJ2-2,NA,TGTGCCAGCAGTTACGACTCAGGTACCGGGGAGCTGTTTTTT,CASSYDSGTGELFF
14,TRBV7-4,NA,TRBJ2-3,few,TGTGCCCGGGGGCGGGAGTGTTTCACAGATACGCAGTATTTT,CARGRECFTDTQYF
14,TRBV19,NA,TRBJ2-7,NA,TGTGCCAGTAGTATGAGGGGGAGCTCCTACGAGCAGTACTTC,CASSMRGSSYEQYF
13,TRBV7-3,NA,TRBJ1-1,NA,TGTGCCAGCAGAAGGGAGGTGAACACTGAAGCTTTCTTT,CASRREVNTEAFF
18,TRBV6-1,TRBD1,TRBJ2-7,NA,TGTGCCAGCAGTGTCAGGGGGTTATCAGGGGTCAGCTCCTACGAGCGGTACTTC,CASSVRGLSGVSSYERYF
13,TRBV19,NA,TRBJ2-5,few,TGTGCCAGTAGTATAAGTGGCCTAGAGACCCAGTACTTC,CASSISGLETQYF
16,TRBV28,TRBD2,TRBJ2-7,NA,TGTGCCAGCAGTTTATTTGCTAGCGGGTACTCCTACGAGCAGTACTTC,CASSLFASGYSYEQYF
14,TRBV20-1,NA,TRBJ2-3,NA,TGCAGTGCCCCTAGAACAGTTTCTGGAGATACGCAGTATTTT,CSAPRTVSGDTQYF
12,TRBV20-1,NA,TRBJ2-7,few,TGCAGTGCTAGCCCTAGCAGTAGGGAGCAGTACTTC,CSASPSSREQYF
15,TRBV14,NA,TRBJ2-7,NA,TGTGCCAGCAGCCTATGGGACATAGCGAGCTACGAGCAGTACTTC,CASSLWDIASYEQYF
15,TRBV24-1,NA,TRBJ2-5,few,TGTGCCACCAGTGATGACTCAGGACGGCGTGAGACCCAGTACTTC,CATSDDSGRRETQYF
16,TRBV10-3,NA,TRBJ2-5,few,TGTGCCATCAGTGAGAAACGCCCCCGCTCCGAAGAGACCCAGTACTTC,CAISEKRPRSEETQYF
14,TRBV27,NA,TRBJ2-7,few,TGTGCCAGCAGTTTCTACCATTACTCCTACGAGCAGTACTTC,CASSFYHYSYEQYF
14,TRBV18,NA,TRBJ2-7,once,TGTGCCAGCTCCCTCCAGGGTATTTCCTACGAGCAGTACTTC,CASSLQGISYEQYF
16,TRBV24-1,TRBD2,TRBJ2-4,few,TGTGCCACCAGTGAGTCTAGCGGGGGCGCCAAAAACATTCAGTACTTC,CATSESSGGAKNIQYF
13,TRBV28,NA,TRBJ2-3,NA,TGTGCCAGCAGTTTGTTAGGCACAGATACGCAGTATTTT,CASSLLGTDTQYF
14,TRBV6-5,NA,TRBJ1-1,few,TGTGCCAGCAGTTATACACAGGGTATCACTGAAGCTTTCTTT,CASSYTQGITEAFF
16,TRBV19,NA,TRBJ2-2,NA,TGTGCCAGTAGTGCCTTCGGGATCCTTCAGACCGGGGAGCTGTTTTTT,CASSAFGILQTGELFF
15,TRBV28,NA,TRBJ1-2,few,TGTGCCAGCAGCCCGCCAACGGACAGAGGGAGAGGCTACACCTTC,CASSPPTDRGRGYTF
12,TRBV19,NA,TRBJ2-7,NA,TGTGCCAGTAGTATATGGTTAGGCGAGCAGTACTTC,CASSIWLGEQYF
12,TRBV28,NA,TRBJ2-1,NA,TGTGCCAGCAGTGAGTCAGACAATGAGCAGTTCTTC,CASSESDNEQFF
15,TRBV27,TRBD1,TRBJ2-7,NA,TGTGCCAGCAGTTTAAGGGGACAGGGGTTCGACGAGCAGTACTTC,CASSLRGQGFDEQYF
15,TRBV7-3,NA,TRBJ2-1,once,TGTGCCAGCAGCCCTCTCGGAGGACTCTACAATGAGCAGTTCTTC,CASSPLGGLYNEQFF